This TCR beta chain is drawn from a study of human T cells and chemical hapten exposure. About the study: Epicutaneous patch tests delivered 0.01% DPC to the upper back, with evaluation at 6 days. Affected patients, primarily female, had alopecia areata, totalis or universalis.

MiXCR, run by TCRdb on the RACE reads, gives a single entry per CDR3 protein. The sample yields tens of thousands of distinct CDR3 sequences, 13% seen once. Time point: patch test 3, about 24 weeks after DPC sensitization. The treatment: therapeutic diphenylcyclopropenone sensitization with weekly scalp DPC. Regarding the study as a whole: Expanded TCRs grouped into significantly more large CDR3 similarity clusters than controls produced.

Trimming removed 2 bases at V and 4 bases at J, with 11 bases between. The CDR3 sequence is 14 residues long. Germline V lookup: CDR1 DFQATT, CDR2 SNEGSKA (reference sequence). This clonotype was picked up many times. Its antigen is unidentified. The sequences come from whole blood, collected in connection with sensitization to the hapten diphenylcyclopropenone (DPC). The TCR was taken from a woman aged 45 to 65 with alopecia areata. Some clones in this sample may be carry-over from other donors' samples. This chain uses TRBV20-1 with TRBJ1-4; a weak D match, TRBD1 (6 bases). DNA for the CDR3: TGCAGTGCTAGACTTCAGGGGCTTAATGAAAAACTGTTTTTT. Amino acids: CSARLQGLNEKLFF.